The source of this T cell receptor beta chain is a study of T-cell reconstitution after alpha-beta-depleted transplantation in children. During its preparation, the TCRbeta library received unique molecular identifiers. TCRdb re-called the PCR reads through MiXCR, storing one row per CDR3 protein. Seen here are around 680,000 distinct CDR3 sequences, approximately 17% observed once, and the top ten hold about 1.1%. Germline values: CDR1 SGHTA, CDR2 FQGNSA. V lost 3 bases, J lost 2 bases, and 4 bases stayed unmatched. This CDR3 region has 15 residues. V usage is TRBV7-2 and J usage is TRBJ2-3; 8 bases are a match to TRBD2. This specimen was PBMCs from the stem cell graft donor, taken from the stem cell graft. The TCR originated in a human donor who donated a stem cell graft to a child with acute myeloid leukemia. In DNA form, the CDR3 reads TGTGCCAGCAGCTTTGCGGGGGGCCCCACAGATACGCAGTATTTT. Translated, it gives CASSFAGGPTDTQYF.